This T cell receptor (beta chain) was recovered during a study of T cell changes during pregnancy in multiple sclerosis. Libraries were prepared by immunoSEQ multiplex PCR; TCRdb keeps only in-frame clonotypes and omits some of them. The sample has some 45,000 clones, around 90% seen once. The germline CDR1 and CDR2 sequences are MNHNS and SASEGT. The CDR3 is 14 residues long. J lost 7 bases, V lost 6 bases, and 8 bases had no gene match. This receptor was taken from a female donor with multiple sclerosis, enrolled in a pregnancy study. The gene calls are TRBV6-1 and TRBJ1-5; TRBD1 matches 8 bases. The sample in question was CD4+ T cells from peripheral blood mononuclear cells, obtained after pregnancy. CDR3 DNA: TGTGCCAGCAGATTGGACAGGGCCGGGCAGCCCCAGCATTTT. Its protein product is CASRLDRAGQPQHF.